Presented here are 13 T cell receptor beta chains from one specimen sequenced in a study of cytomegalovirus exposure and HLA in healthy donors. Using immunoSEQ multiplex PCR, the repertoire was profiled, and TCRdb retains in-frame clones only, with some absent. The sample lists hundreds of thousands of clones; roughly 89% were seen once. The sequencing input was PBMCs. The receptors come from a man aged 18 to 29 in good health and CMV-seronegative.

This sequence joins TRBV7-9 and TRBJ1-6; D unresolved. V lost 0 bases and J lost 11, with 5 bases in between. CDR3 length equals 12 residues. Germline CDR1 reads SEHNR; CDR2 reads FQNEAQ (reference sequence). The chain's CDR3 is CASSLAQPPLHF. The CDR3 nucleotides read TGTGCCAGCAGCTTAGCACAGCCACCCCTCCACTTT.

The chain couples TRBV4-1 to TRBJ1-3; tentatively, D is TRBD1 (5 bases). The CDR3 has 15 amino acids. The germline V and J ends were trimmed by 0 bases and 5 bases, with 11 bases remaining between them. CDR1 and CDR2 (germline): MGHRA, YSYEKL. Here the CDR3 DNA reads TGCGCCAGCAGCCAAGATCTTACAGGCCGAAACACCATATATTTT. It is translated as CASSQDLTGRNTIYF.

The V gene is TRBV6-5, the J gene TRBJ2-7; unclear D gene. V lost 0 bases, J lost 0 bases, and 6 bases lay in between. This CDR3 has 14 residues. CDR1 is MNHEY and CDR2 is SVGAGI in the germline V gene. CDR3 bases: TGTGCCAGCAGTTACTCCAGTCCCTCCTACGAGCAGTACTTC. Protein: CASSYSSPSYEQYF.

J is TRBJ2-3 and V is TRBV29-1, with TRBD1 matching over 7 bases. V was pared by 6 bases and J by 4 bases, with 4 bases of the junction left unmatched. Germline-derived CDR1 and CDR2 are SQVTM and ANQGSEA. The CDR3 totals 12 residues. The CDR3 DNA is TGCAGCGTCGCCGGACAGGCAGATACGCAGTATTTT. Translated, it gives CSVAGQADTQYF.

V gene TRBV4-1 combines with J gene TRBJ1-2, with D hard to call. The CDR3 runs 13 residues. CDR1 MGHRA and CDR2 YSYEKL come from the germline V gene. V lost 2 bases to trimming and J lost 7 bases, with 11 bases between them. The CDR3 DNA is TGCGCCAGCAGCCAATCTTGGACTAGTGGCTACACCTTC. Translated, it gives CASSQSWTSGYTF.

The chain links TRBV30 to TRBJ2-7; tentative D call: TRBD1 (5 bases). This CDR3 is built from 14 residues. Trimming shortened V by 2 bases and J by 1 base, and 12 bases separated the two germline ends. Germline CDR1 reads GTSNPN; CDR2 reads SVGIG (reference sequence). The CDR3 DNA reads as TGTGCCTGGAGTAATCAGGGTTCGTCCTACGAGCAGTACTTC. Amino acid sequence: CAWSNQGSSYEQYF.

This clone was seen once. V usage is TRBV15 and J usage is TRBJ2-1; TRBD2 matches 11 bases. The CDR3 sequence is 15 residues long. The junction had 6 bases not matched to a gene; V was cut back by 3 bases and J by 8 bases. Germline lookup yields CDR1 LNHNV and CDR2 YYDKDF (reference sequence). The CDR3 sequence: CATSSTSGRAYEQFF. DNA for the CDR3: TGTGCCACCAGCAGTACTAGCGGGAGAGCTTATGAGCAGTTCTTC.

V is TRBV30 and J is TRBJ2-7; D ambiguous. The germline V gene has CDR1 GTSNPN and CDR2 SVGIG (reference sequence). The CDR3 is 11 amino acids. The ends were cut back, 1 base at V and 4 bases at J, with 5 bases in the middle. The CDR3 sequence is CAWSELYEQYF. CDR3 nucleotide sequence: TGTGCCTGGAGTGAACTTTACGAGCAGTACTTC.

This chain joins TRBV10-3 and TRBJ2-7; TRBD2 aligns across 12 bases. Trimming at V came to 6 bases and at J to 0 bases, leaving 12 bases not matched to a gene. Germline CDR1 is ENHRY and CDR2 is SYGVKD. CDR3 length equals 18 residues. The CDR3 region is CAIRPAGTSGSSSYEQYF. The CDR3 DNA reads as TGTGCCATCAGACCGGCCGGGACTAGCGGGTCGAGCTCCTACGAGCAGTACTTC.

This clone was picked up one time. The genes are TRBV6-5 and TRBJ1-2; 8 nucleotides agree with TRBD1. Germline loops: CDR1 MNHEY, CDR2 SVGAGI. J lost 6 bases, V lost 0 bases, and 3 bases had no gene match. This CDR3 contains 14 residues. As DNA, the CDR3 is TGTGCCAGCAGTTACTCGGACAGGGTAAATGGCTACACCTTC. As protein: CASSYSDRVNGYTF.

CDR3 amino acids: CASSTTLFYGYTF. DNA of the CDR3: TGTGCCAGCAGCACTACCCTCTTCTATGGCTACACCTTC. The chain links TRBV28 to TRBJ1-2; D is ambiguous. The CDR3 has 13 amino acids. The V and J ends lost 6 bases and 4 bases respectively, with 12 bases between them. The germline CDR1 and CDR2 sequences are MDHEN and SYDVKM.

This chain connects TRBV29-1 to TRBJ2-2, with D perhaps matching TRBD1 (6 bases). Germline V lookup: CDR1 SQVTM, CDR2 ANQGSEA. Trimming removed 7 bases from V and 1 base from J, with 13 bases in between. The CDR3 has 14 residues. The CDR3 coding sequence is TGCAGCGCTTACCAGACAGGGAACACCGGGGAGCTGTTTTTT. This gives the protein CSAYQTGNTGELFF.

V usage is TRBV28 and J usage is TRBJ2-7; 9 bases agree with TRBD1. The V gene's germline CDR1 is MDHEN and CDR2 SYDVKM. This CDR3 region has 13 residues. V was clipped by 10 bases and J by 7 bases; unmatched bases: 11. CDR3: CATTGTGFGEQYF. The DNA of the CDR3 is TGTGCCACCACCGGGACAGGGTTTGGGGAGCAGTACTTC.